The 20 T cell receptor beta chains listed next were all sequenced from one sample in a study of T cell changes during pregnancy in multiple sclerosis. Clones were read by immunoSEQ multiplex PCR, and TCRdb kept only the in-frame ones, dropping some. The sample holds around 100,000 clones, around 92% seen once. This specimen consisted of peripheral blood, obtained after pregnancy. These receptor sequences come from a female donor with multiple sclerosis, enrolled in a pregnancy study.

The chain has TRBV30 and TRBJ1-5, with 10 bases identical to TRBD1. The CDR3 spans 14 residues. The J segment lost 6 bases and the V segment lost 2 bases, leaving 4 bases of the junction unmatched. CDR1 is GTSNPN, CDR2 SVGIG, per germline (reference sequence). The CDR3 here is CAWSQTGGRQPQHF. CDR3 sequence (DNA): TGTGCCTGGAGTCAGACAGGGGGCCGTCAGCCCCAGCATTTT.

The rearrangement joins TRBV9 to TRBJ2-3; D is unclear. Per germline, CDR1 SGDLS and CDR2 YYNGEE. CDR3 length: 15 residues. V was clipped by 3 bases and J by 0 bases, with 11 bases between them. This CDR3 reads CASSGPFSSTDTQYF. CDR3 sequence (DNA): TGTGCCAGCAGCGGTCCCTTTTCGAGCACAGATACGCAGTATTTT. The full variable domain, with the rest looked up from reference TRBV9 and TRBJ2-3, is DSGVTQTPKHLITATGQRVTLRCSPRSGDLSVYWYQQSLDQGLQFLIQYYNGEERAKGNILERFSAQQFPDLHSELNLSSLELGDSALYFCASSGPFSSTDTQYFGPGTRLTVL.

This chain joins TRBV5-6 and TRBJ1-6, with D unclear. From germline, CDR1 is SGHDT and CDR2 YYEEEE. The CDR3 contains 14 residues. Trimming cost V 9 bases and J 10 bases, with 20 bases left between them. CDR3 amino acids: CATKNGKLGSPLHF. The DNA for the CDR3 is TGTGCCACCAAAAACGGGAAACTCGGGTCACCCCTCCACTTT.

J is TRBJ2-1 and V is TRBV30; TRBD2 might be the D (5 bases). There are 16 residues in the CDR3. V was pared by 0 bases and J by 8 bases, with 20 bases between. In germline, CDR1 is GTSNPN, CDR2 SVGIG (reference sequence). In DNA form, the CDR3 reads TGTGCCTGGAGTGTAAATCGTATTTCGGGGTTGGATGAGCAGTTCTTC. It specifies CAWSVNRISGLDEQFF.

The rearrangement joins TRBV6-4 to TRBJ1-1; 8 bases align to TRBD1. V lost 9 bases and J lost 2; bases outside the gene matches: 14. The germline gives CDR1 MRHNA, CDR2 SNTAGT. The CDR3 contains 16 residues. The CDR3 spells CARITGGRKTNTEAFF. In DNA, the CDR3 is TGTGCCAGGATCACAGGGGGTAGAAAAACCAACACTGAAGCTTTCTTT.

The chain uses TRBV6-1 and TRBJ2-7; TRBD1 is a possible D gene (7 bases). Germline V gene lookup returns CDR1 MNHNS and CDR2 SASEGT. The CDR3 sequence is 15 residues long. Trimming took off 4 bases at V and 5 bases at J, with 18 bases between the two ends. The CDR3 here is CASSAEGAGYDEQYF. The CDR3 DNA reads as TGTGCCAGCAGTGCGGAGGGGGCGGGGTACGACGAGCAGTACTTC.

The chain is built from TRBV12-5 and TRBJ1-1, with D perhaps TRBD1 (6 bases). The CDR3 is made up of 15 amino acids. Germline loops: CDR1 LGHNT, CDR2 FRNRAP. Trimming removed 9 bases at V and 0 bases at J, with 17 bases between. The CDR3 sequence: CASRKGGSLNTEAFF. The CDR3 coding sequence is TGTGCTAGCCGAAAGGGGGGGTCTTTGAACACTGAAGCTTTCTTT. The full variable domain, completed using reference TRBV12-5 and TRBJ1-1, is DARVTQTPRHKVTEMGQEVTMRCQPILGHNTVFWYRQTMMQGLELLAYFRNRAPLDDSGMPKDRFSAEMPDATLATLKIQPSEPRDSAVYFCASRKGGSLNTEAFFGQGTRLTVV.

The chain uses TRBV12-5 and TRBJ2-1, with 7 positions matching TRBD1. Germline CDR1 is LGHNT and CDR2 is FRNRAP. V dropped 0 bases and J dropped 5; count of bases not matched to a gene: 16. CDR3 length equals 19 residues. The CDR3 sequence is CASGLVGGRRDRDDNEQFF. CDR3 nucleotide sequence: TGTGCTAGTGGTTTGGTAGGGGGCCGCCGGGACAGAGACGACAATGAGCAGTTCTTC.

The chain has TRBV28 and TRBJ1-6; 7 bases are a match to TRBD1. The trim removed 5 bases at V and 8 bases at J, leaving 9 bases unmatched. The CDR3 is 15 amino acids. Per germline, CDR1 MDHEN and CDR2 SYDVKM. CDR3 amino acids: CASSGGDRDHSPLHF. Here the CDR3 DNA reads TGTGCCAGCAGTGGGGGCGACAGGGACCATTCACCCCTCCACTTT.

The chain employs TRBV7-9 and TRBJ2-7; TRBD1 matches 7 bases. The germline gives CDR1 SEHNR, CDR2 FQNEAQ (reference sequence). V trimming: 5 bases; J trimming: 7 bases; junction bases outside the gene matches: 11. This CDR3 contains 14 residues. The CDR3 nucleotides read TGTGCCAGCAGCACCCGGGACAGAATCCTGGAGCAGTACTTC. Translation: CASSTRDRILEQYF.

The chain has TRBV6-1 and TRBJ1-2, with 7 nucleotides matching TRBD1. The germline V gene has CDR1 MNHNS and CDR2 SASEGT. The junction had 5 bases not matched to a gene; V was cut back by 6 bases and J by 4 bases. The CDR3 length is 13 residues. The CDR3 DNA is TGTGCCAGCAGGGGGGACAGCAGCTATGGCTACACCTTC. Residues: CASRGDSSYGYTF.

This clone was found once. The rearrangement uses TRBV7-3 and TRBJ2-1; 10 positions match TRBD2. Trimming at V came to 0 bases and at J to 7 bases, leaving 9 bases not matched to a gene. Germline V gene data show CDR1 as SGHTA and CDR2 as FQGTGA. The CDR3 loop spans 17 amino acids. CDR3 nucleotide sequence: TGTGCCAGCAGCTTAACTCCTAGCGGGGGTTTTGATAATGAGCAGTTCTTC. It translates to CASSLTPSGGFDNEQFF.

The V gene is TRBV5-1, the J gene TRBJ2-7; possibly TRBD1 for D (6 bases). The germline V gene encodes CDR1 SGHRS and CDR2 YFSETQ. There are 16 residues in the CDR3. Trimming removed 1 base at V and 7 bases at J, with 21 bases between. CDR3 in amino acids: CASSLTPQGILGEQYF. The CDR3 DNA is TGCGCCAGCAGCTTGACCCCTCAGGGGATTCTAGGGGAGCAGTACTTC.

The chain joins TRBV6-4 to TRBJ2-2, with 8 bases matching TRBD2. The V segment lost 2 bases and the J segment 4 bases; nucleotides outside the gene matches: 0. The CDR3 is made up of 14 amino acids. The germline gives CDR1 MRHNA, CDR2 SNTAGT. The CDR3 loop is CASSDGTSTGELFF. The CDR3 DNA reads as TGTGCCAGCAGTGACGGGACTAGCACCGGGGAGCTGTTTTTT.

V and J are TRBV5-1 and TRBJ1-2; 8 bases are a match to TRBD1. The CDR3 is 14 residues long. Losses at the gene ends were 2 bases for V and 2 bases for J; bases not matched to a gene: 2. Germline CDR1 SGHRS, CDR2 YFSETQ. CDR3 sequence reads: CASSLDRGNYGYTF. CDR3 coding DNA: TGCGCCAGCAGCTTAGACAGGGGAAACTATGGCTACACCTTC.

The chain joins TRBV14 to TRBJ1-2, with D possibly being TRBD1 (6 bases). This CDR3 has 13 amino acids. Trimming removed 0 bases at V and 4 bases at J, with 6 bases between. CDR1 and CDR2 (germline): SGHDN, FVKESK. This chain's CDR3 is CASSQEDSYGYTF. In DNA, the CDR3 is TGTGCCAGCAGCCAAGAGGACAGCTATGGCTACACCTTC.

This chain joins TRBV5-1 and TRBJ2-1, with 8 bases matching TRBD1. The CDR3 is made up of 15 amino acids. Trimming took 1 base from V and 8 from J; bases not matched to a gene: 8. Germline CDR1 and CDR2: SGHRS and YFSETQ. CDR3 sequence reads: CASSLLAGGNHEQFF. CDR3 nucleotides: TGCGCCAGCAGCTTGCTGGCAGGGGGCAACCATGAGCAGTTCTTC.

The chain uses TRBV4-1 and TRBJ1-1; the D is unclear. Trimming removed 1 base at V and 0 bases at J, with 9 bases between. There are 15 residues in the CDR3. The V gene's germline CDR1 is MGHRA and CDR2 YSYEKL. Here the CDR3 reads CASSQGVTVNTEAFF. Written as DNA, the CDR3 is TGCGCCAGCAGCCAAGGTGTCACAGTGAACACTGAAGCTTTCTTT.

As for this clone: Just one base apart from a much larger clone, this may be a read error. The chain combines TRBV9 with TRBJ2-2; weak D call: TRBD1 (6 bases). The V and J ends lost 5 bases and 1 base respectively, with 6 bases between them. The CDR3 loop spans 13 amino acids. Germline assignment: CDR1 SGDLS and CDR2 YYNGEE. CDR3 DNA sequence: TGTGCCAGCAGGACAGGGAACACCGGGGAGCTGTTTTTT. It yields the protein CASRTGNTGELFF.

This rearrangement joins TRBV19 to TRBJ1-2; unclear D gene. V was pared by 0 bases and J by 8 bases, with 19 bases between. This CDR3 contains 16 residues. The germline V gene encodes CDR1 LNHDA and CDR2 SQIVND (reference sequence). CDR3 in DNA: TGTGCCAGTAGTATAGATCTATTGGCTGCCCCGGAGGGCTACACCTTC. This translates into CASSIDLLAAPEGYTF.